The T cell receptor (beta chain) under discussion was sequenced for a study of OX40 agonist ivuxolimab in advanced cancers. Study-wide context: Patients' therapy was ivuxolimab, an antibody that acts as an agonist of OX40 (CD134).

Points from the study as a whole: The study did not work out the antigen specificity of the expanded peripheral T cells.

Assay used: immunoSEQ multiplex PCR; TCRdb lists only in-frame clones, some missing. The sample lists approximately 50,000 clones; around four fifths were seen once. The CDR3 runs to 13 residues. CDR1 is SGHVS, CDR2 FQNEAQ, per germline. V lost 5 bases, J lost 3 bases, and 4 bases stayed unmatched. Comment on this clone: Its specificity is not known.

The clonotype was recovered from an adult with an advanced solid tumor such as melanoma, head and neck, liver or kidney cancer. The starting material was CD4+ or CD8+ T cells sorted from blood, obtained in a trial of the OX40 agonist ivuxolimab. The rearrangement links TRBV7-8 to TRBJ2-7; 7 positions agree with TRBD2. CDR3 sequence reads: CASSRGEGYEQYF. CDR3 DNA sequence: TGTGCCAGCAGCCGCGGGGAGGGCTACGAGCAGTACTTC.